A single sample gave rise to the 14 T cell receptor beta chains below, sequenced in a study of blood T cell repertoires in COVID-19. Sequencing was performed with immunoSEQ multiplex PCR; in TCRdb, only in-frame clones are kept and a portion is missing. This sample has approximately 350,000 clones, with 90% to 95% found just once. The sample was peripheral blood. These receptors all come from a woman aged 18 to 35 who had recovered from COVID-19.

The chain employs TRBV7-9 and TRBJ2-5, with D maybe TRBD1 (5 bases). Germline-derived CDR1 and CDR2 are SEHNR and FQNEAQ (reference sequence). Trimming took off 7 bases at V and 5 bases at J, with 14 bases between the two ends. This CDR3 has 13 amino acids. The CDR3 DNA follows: TGTGCCAGCAAAAAGGGGTTGGGGGAGACCCAGTACTTC. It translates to CASKKGLGETQYF.

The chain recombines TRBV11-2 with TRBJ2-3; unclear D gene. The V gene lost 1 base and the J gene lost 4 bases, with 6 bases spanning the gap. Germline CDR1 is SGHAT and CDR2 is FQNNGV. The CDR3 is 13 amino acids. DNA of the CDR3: TGTGCCAGCAGCTTAGGGCAGGCAGATACGCAGTATTTT. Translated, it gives CASSLGQADTQYF.

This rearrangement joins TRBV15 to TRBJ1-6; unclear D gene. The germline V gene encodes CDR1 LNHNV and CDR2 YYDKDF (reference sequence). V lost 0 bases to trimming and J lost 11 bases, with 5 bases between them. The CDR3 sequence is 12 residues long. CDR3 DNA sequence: TGTGCCACCAGCAGAGACGTCGCACCCCTCCACTTT. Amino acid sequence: CATSRDVAPLHF.

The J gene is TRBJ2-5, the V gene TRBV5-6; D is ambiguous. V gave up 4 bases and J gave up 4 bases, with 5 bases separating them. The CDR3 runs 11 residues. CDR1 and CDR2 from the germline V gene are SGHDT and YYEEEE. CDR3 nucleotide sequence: TGTGCCAGCAGCAGAGGAGAGACCCAGTACTTC. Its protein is CASSRGETQYF.

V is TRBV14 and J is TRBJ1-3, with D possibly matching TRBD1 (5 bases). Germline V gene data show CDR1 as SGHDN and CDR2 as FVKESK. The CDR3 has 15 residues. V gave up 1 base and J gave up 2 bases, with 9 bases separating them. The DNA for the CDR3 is TGTGCCAGCAGCCAAGGTTGGGGGGCTGGAAACACCATATATTTT. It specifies CASSQGWGAGNTIYF.

The CDR3 bases are TGTGCCTGGAGTGGCCCGGGGGGCCGTGAAGCTTTCTTT. Translating gives CAWSGPGGREAFF. The V and J genes are TRBV30 and TRBJ1-1, with D possibly TRBD1 on 6 matching bases. The CDR3 extends over 13 amino acids. Per the germline V gene, CDR1 is GTSNPN and CDR2 is SVGIG (reference sequence). Trimming shortened V by 1 base and J by 7 bases, and 13 bases separated the two germline ends.

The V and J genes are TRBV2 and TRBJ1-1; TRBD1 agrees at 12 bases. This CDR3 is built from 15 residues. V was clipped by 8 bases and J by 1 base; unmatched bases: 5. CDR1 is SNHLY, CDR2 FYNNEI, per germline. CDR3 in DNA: TGTGCCAGCCGGGACAGGGGGCATGGGAACACTGAAGCTTTCTTT. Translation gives CASRDRGHGNTEAFF.

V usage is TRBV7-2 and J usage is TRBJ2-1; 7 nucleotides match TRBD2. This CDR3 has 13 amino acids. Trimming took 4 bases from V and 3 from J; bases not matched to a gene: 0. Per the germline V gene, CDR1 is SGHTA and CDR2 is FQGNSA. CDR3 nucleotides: TGTGCCAGCAGCTCTAGCGGCTACAATGAGCAGTTCTTC. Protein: CASSSSGYNEQFF.

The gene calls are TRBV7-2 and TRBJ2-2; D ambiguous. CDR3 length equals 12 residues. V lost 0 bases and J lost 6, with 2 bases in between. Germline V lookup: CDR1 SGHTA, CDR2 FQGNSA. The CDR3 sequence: CASSLASGELFF. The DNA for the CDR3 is TGTGCCAGCAGCTTAGCCTCCGGGGAGCTGTTTTTT.

The CDR3 region is CASTPIGTVLANYGYTF. CDR3 bases: TGTGCCAGCACCCCGATTGGGACAGTATTAGCTAACTATGGCTACACCTTC. The J gene is TRBJ1-2, the V gene TRBV7-2; 7 bases are shared with TRBD1. The CDR3 sequence is 17 residues long. Germline V gene sequence: CDR1 SGHTA, CDR2 FQGNSA. The ends lost 7 bases at V and 0 bases at J; junction bases unmatched: 14.

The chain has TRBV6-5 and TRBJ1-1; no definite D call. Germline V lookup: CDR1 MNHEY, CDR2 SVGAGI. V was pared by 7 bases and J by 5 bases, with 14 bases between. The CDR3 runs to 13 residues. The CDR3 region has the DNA TGTGCCAGCACTTATTCCGGTCGAACTGAAGCTTTCTTT. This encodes CASTYSGRTEAFF.

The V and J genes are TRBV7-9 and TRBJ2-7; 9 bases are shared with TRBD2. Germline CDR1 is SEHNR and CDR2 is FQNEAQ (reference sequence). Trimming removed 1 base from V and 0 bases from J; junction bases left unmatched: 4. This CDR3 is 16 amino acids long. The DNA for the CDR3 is TGTGCCAGCAGCTTAGAGACGACTAGCGGCTCCTACGAGCAGTACGTC. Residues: CASSLETTSGSYEQYV.

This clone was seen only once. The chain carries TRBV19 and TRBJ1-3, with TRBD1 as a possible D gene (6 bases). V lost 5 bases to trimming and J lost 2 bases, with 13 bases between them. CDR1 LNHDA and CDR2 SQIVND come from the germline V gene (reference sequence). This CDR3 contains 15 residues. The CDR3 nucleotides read TGTGCCAGTAGTCCCCAAGGGGGTGCTGGAAACACCATATATTTT. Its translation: CASSPQGGAGNTIYF.

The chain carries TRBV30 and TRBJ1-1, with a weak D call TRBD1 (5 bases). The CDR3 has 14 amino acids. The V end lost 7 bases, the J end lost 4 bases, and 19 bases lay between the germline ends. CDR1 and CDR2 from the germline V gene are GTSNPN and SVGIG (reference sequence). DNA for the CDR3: TGTGCCTCCTTCATTCAGGGTAGGAGCACTGAAGCTTTCTTT. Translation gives CASFIQGRSTEAFF. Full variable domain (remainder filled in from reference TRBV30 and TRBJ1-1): SQTIHQWPATLVQPVGSPLSLECTVEGTSNPNLYWYRQAAGRGLQLLFYSVGIGQISSEVPQNLSASRPQDRQFILSSKKLLLSDSGFYLCASFIQGRSTEAFFGQGTRLTVV.